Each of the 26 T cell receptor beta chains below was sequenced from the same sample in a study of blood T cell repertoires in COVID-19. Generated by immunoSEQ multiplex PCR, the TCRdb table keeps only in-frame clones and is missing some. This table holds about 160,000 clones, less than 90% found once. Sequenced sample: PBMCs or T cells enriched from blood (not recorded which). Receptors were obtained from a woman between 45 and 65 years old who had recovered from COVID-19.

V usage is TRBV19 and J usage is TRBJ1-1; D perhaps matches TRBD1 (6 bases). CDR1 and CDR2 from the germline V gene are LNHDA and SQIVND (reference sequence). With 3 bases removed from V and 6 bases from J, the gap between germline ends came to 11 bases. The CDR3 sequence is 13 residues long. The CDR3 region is CASSIGQGPEAFF. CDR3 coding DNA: TGTGCCAGTAGTATCGGGCAGGGGCCTGAAGCTTTCTTT.

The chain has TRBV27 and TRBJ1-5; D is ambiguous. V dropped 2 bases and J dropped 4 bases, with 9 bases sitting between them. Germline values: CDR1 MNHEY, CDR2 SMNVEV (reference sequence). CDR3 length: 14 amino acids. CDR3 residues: CASSLSVNNQPQHF. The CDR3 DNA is TGTGCCAGCAGTTTAAGCGTCAATAATCAGCCCCAGCATTTT.

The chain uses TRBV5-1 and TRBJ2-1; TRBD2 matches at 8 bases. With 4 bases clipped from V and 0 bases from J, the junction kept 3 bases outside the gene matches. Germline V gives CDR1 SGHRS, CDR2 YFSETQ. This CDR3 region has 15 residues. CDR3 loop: CASSAGTSSYNEQFF. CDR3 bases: TGCGCCAGCAGCGCCGGGACTAGCTCCTACAATGAGCAGTTCTTC.

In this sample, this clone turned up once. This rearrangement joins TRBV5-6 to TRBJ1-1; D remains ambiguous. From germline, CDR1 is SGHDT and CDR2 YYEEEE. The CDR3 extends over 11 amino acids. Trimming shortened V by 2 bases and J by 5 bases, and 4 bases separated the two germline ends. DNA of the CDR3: TGTGCCAGCAGCTTTCAGACTGAAGCTTTCTTT. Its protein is CASSFQTEAFF.

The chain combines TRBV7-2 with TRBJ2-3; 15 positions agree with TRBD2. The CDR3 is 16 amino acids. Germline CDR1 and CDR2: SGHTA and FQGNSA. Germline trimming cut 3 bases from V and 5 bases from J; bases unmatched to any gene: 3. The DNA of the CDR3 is TGTGCCAGCAGCTTGGGACTAGCGGGGGGTGAAGATACGCAGTATTTT. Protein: CASSLGLAGGEDTQYF.

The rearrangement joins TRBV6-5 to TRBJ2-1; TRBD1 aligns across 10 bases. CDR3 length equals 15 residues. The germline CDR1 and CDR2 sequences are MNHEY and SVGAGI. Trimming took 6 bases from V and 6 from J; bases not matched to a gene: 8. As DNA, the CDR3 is TGTGCCAGCAGCAGCCGGGACAGGGGTGTCAATGAGCAGTTCTTC. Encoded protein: CASSSRDRGVNEQFF.

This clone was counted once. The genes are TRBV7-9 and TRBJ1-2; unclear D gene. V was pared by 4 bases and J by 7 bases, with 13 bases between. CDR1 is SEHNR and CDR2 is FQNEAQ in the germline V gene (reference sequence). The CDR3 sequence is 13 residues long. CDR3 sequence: CASSSYAGVGYTF. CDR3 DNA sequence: TGTGCCAGCAGCTCTTATGCCGGGGTTGGCTACACCTTC.

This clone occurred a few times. The CDR3 here is CASSVHEGGYGYTF. CDR3 nucleotide sequence: TGTGCCAGCAGTGTACACGAAGGGGGTTATGGCTACACCTTC. V usage is TRBV28 and J usage is TRBJ1-2; tentatively, D is TRBD1 (6 bases). V was trimmed by 5 bases and J by 5 bases, leaving 15 bases between them. Germline V gene sequence: CDR1 MDHEN, CDR2 SYDVKM. This CDR3 comprises 14 residues.

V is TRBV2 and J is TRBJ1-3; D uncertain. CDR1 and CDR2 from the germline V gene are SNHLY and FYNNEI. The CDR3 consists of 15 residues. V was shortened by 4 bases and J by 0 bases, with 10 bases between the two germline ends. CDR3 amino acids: CASSAGIHSGNTIYF. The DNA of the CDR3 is TGTGCCAGCAGTGCCGGGATCCACTCTGGAAACACCATATATTTT.

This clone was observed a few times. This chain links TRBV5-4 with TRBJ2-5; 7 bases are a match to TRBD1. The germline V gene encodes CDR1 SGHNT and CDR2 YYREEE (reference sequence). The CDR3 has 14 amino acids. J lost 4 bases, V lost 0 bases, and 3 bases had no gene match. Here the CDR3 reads CASSLDRGGETQYF. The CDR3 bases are TGTGCCAGCAGCTTGGACAGGGGCGGAGAGACCCAGTACTTC.

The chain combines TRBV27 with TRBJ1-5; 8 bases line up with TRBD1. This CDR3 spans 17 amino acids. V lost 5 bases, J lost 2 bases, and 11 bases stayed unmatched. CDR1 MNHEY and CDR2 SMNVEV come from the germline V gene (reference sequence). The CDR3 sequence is CASSVRRQGTRNQPQHF. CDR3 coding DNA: TGTGCCAGCAGTGTCAGGCGACAGGGGACTCGCAATCAGCCCCAGCATTTT.

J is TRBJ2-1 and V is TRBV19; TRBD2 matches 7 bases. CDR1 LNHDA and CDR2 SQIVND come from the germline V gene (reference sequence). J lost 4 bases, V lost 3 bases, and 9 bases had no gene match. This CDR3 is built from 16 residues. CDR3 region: CASSISGGSRYNEQFF. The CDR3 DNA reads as TGTGCCAGTAGTATTAGCGGCGGGAGCAGATACAATGAGCAGTTCTTC.

The CDR3 region is CASSTSTGWRSTEAFF. The CDR3 nucleotides read TGTGCCAGTAGTACCTCGACAGGGTGGCGTTCCACTGAAGCTTTCTTT. This rearrangement joins TRBV19 to TRBJ1-1; 7 bases are a match to TRBD1. V shed 4 bases, J shed 4 bases, and the junction held 12 bases outside the gene matches. Germline V gene sequence: CDR1 LNHDA, CDR2 SQIVND (reference sequence). The CDR3 contains 16 residues. Drawing the rest from reference TRBV19 and TRBJ1-1, the complete variable domain is DGGITQSPKYLFRKEGQNVTLSCEQNLNHDAMYWYRQDPGQGLRLIYYSQIVNDFQKGDIAEGYSVSREKKESFPLTVTSAQKNPTAFYLCASSTSTGWRSTEAFFGQGTRLTVV.

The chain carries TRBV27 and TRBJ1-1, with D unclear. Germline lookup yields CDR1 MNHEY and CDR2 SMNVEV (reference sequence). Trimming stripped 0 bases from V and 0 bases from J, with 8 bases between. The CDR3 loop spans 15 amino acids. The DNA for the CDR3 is TGTGCCAGCAGTTTATCGTCCGGGATGAACACTGAAGCTTTCTTT. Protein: CASSLSSGMNTEAFF.

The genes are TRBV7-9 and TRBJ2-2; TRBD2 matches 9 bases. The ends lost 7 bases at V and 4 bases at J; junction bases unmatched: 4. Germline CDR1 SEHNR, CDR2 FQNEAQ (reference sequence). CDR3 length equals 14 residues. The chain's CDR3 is CASKRTSATGELFF. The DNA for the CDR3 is TGTGCCAGCAAGAGGACTAGCGCCACCGGGGAGCTGTTTTTT. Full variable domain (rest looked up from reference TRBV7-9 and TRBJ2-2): DTGVSQNPRHKITKRGQNVTFRCDPISEHNRLYWYRQTLGQGPEFLTYFQNEAQLEKSRLLSDRFSAERPKGSFSTLEIQRTEQGDSAMYLCASKRTSATGELFFGEGSRLTVL.

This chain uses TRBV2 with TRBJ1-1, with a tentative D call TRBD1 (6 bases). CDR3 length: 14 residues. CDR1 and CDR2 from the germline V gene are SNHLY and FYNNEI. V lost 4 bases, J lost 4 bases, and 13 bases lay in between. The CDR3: CASSAQGRSTEAFF. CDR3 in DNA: TGTGCCAGCAGTGCACAGGGCAGGAGCACTGAAGCTTTCTTT. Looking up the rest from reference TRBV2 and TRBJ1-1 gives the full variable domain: EPEVTQTPSHQVTQMGQEVILRCVPISNHLYFYWYRQILGQKVEFLVSFYNNEISEKSEIFDDQFSVERPDGSNFTLKIRSTKLEDSAMYFCASSAQGRSTEAFFGQGTRLTVV.

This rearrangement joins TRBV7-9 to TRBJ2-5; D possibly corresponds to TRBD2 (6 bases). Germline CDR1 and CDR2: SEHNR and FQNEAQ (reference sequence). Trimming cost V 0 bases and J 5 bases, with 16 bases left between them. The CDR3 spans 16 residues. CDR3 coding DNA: TGTGCCAGCAGCTTAGCCTACATAGGAGGGCTCGAGACCCAGTACTTC. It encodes CASSLAYIGGLETQYF. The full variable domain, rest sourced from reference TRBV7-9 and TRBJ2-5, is DTGVSQNPRHKITKRGQNVTFRCDPISEHNRLYWYRQTLGQGPEFLTYFQNEAQLEKSRLLSDRFSAERPKGSFSTLEIQRTEQGDSAMYLCASSLAYIGGLETQYFGPGTRLLVL.

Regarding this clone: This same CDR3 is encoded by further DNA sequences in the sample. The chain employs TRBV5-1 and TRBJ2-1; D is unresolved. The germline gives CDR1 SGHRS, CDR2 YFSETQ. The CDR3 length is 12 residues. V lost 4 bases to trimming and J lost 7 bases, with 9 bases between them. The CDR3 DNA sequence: TGCGCCAGCAGCCCCCCCGGGAATGAGCAGTTCTTC. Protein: CASSPPGNEQFF.

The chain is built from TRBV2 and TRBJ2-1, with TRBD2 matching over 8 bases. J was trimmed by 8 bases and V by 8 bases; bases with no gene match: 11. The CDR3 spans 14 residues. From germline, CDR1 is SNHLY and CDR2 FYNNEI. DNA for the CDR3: TGTGCCAGCGCAACAGAGCGGGAGCTATATGAGCAGTTCTTC. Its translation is CASATERELYEQFF.

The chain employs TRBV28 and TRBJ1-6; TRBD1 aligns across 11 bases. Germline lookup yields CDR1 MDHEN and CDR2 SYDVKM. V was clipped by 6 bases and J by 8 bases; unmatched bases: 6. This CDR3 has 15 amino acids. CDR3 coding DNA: TGTGCCAGCAGGGGATCGGGACAGGGGGATTCACCCCTCCACTTT. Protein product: CASRGSGQGDSPLHF.

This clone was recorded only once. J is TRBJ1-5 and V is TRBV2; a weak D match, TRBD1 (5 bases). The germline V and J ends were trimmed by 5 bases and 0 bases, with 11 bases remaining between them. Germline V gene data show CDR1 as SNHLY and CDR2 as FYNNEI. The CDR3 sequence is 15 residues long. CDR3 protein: CASSKAGNSNQPQHF. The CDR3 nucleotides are TGTGCCAGCAGTAAGGCAGGGAATAGCAATCAGCCCCAGCATTTT.

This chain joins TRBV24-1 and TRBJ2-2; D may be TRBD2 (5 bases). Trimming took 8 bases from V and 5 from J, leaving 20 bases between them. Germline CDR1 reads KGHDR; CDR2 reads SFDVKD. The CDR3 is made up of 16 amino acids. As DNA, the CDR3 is TGTGCCACCATGAAACCGGGTCCCTCGGGAACCGGGGAGCTGTTTTTT. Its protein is CATMKPGPSGTGELFF.

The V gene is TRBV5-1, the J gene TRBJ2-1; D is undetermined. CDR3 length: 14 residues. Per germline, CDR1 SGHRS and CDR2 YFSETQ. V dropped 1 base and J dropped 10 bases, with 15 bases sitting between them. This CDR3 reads CASSLPSAPREQFF. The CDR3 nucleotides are TGCGCCAGCAGCTTGCCATCTGCGCCGAGGGAGCAGTTCTTC.

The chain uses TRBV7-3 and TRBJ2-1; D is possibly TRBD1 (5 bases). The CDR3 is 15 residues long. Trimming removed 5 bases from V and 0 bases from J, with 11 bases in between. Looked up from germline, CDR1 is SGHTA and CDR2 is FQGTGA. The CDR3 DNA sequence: TGTGCCAGCAGCCCTAGGGGTTCCTCCTACAATGAGCAGTTCTTC. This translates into CASSPRGSSYNEQFF. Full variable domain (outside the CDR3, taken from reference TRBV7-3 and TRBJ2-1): GAGVSQTPSNKVTEKGKYVELRCDPISGHTALYWYRQSLGQGPEFLIYFQGTGAADDSGLPNDRFFAVRPEGSVSTLKIQRTERGDSAVYLCASSPRGSSYNEQFFGPGTRLTVL.

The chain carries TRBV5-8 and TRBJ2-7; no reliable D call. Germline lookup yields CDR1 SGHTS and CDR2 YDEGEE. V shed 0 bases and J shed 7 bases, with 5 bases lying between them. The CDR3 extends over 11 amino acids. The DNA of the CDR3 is TGTGCCAGCAGCTTGGCCACAGAGCAGTACTTC. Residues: CASSLATEQYF.

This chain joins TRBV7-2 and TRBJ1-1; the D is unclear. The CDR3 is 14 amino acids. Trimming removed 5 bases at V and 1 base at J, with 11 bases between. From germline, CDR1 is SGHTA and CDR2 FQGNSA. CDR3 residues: CASSTRTGNTEAFF. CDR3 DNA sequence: TGTGCCAGCAGCACTAGGACGGGGAACACTGAAGCTTTCTTT.